A single sample is the source of the 28 T cell receptor beta chains below, sequenced in a study of T cells in Graves' hyperthyroidism and ophthalmopathy. The investigators amplified TCR beta CDR3 regions from RNA transcripts. TCR CDR3 underwent first-round RT-PCR with the HTBI primer set. TCRdb analysed the multiplex PCR reads with MiXCR anew, one entry per CDR3 protein. The repertoire has a few hundred thousand distinct CDR3 sequences, 15% to 20% of them found once; the top ten carry around 54%. Sequenced sample: blood. The receptors were sampled from a woman aged 45 to 65 with Graves' hyperthyroidism.

This clonotype has ten or more counts. The chain is built from TRBV20-1 and TRBJ2-1; TRBD2 aligns across 12 bases. The germline V gene encodes CDR1 DFQATT and CDR2 SNEGSKA (reference sequence). This CDR3 spans 15 amino acids. J was trimmed by 8 bases and V by 1 base; bases with no gene match: 6. The CDR3 DNA reads as TGCAGTGCTAGAGCCCCTAGCGGGGGGGCCGATGAGCAGTTCTTC. This codes for CSARAPSGGADEQFF.

This clonotype has more than one count but fewer than ten. V usage is TRBV9 and J usage is TRBJ1-4; D not certain. The CDR3 is 15 residues long. Trimming left V 0 bases short and J 5 bases short, with 11 bases between. CDR1 is SGDLS and CDR2 is YYNGEE in the germline V gene. Here the CDR3 reads CASSVGGVRNEKLFF. In nucleotides, the CDR3 is TGTGCCAGCAGCGTAGGTGGGGTCAGAAATGAAAAACTGTTTTTT.

The chain couples TRBV29-1 to TRBJ1-5; no clear D. Trimming removed 4 bases from V and 3 bases from J, with 10 bases in between. The CDR3 has 13 amino acids. In germline, CDR1 is SQVTM, CDR2 ANQGSEA. CDR3 sequence reads: CSVAWRNNQPQHF. As DNA, the CDR3 is TGCAGCGTTGCATGGCGGAACAATCAGCCCCAGCATTTT.

This clonotype was counted at least ten times. The chain recombines TRBV3-1 with TRBJ1-5; the D gene is possibly TRBD1 (6 bases). Germline assignment: CDR1 LGHDT and CDR2 YNNKEL (reference sequence). V lost 5 bases, J lost 4 bases, and 12 bases lay in between. CDR3 size: 14 residues. CDR3 sequence reads: CASSFGQPNQPQHF. The CDR3 bases are TGTGCCAGCAGCTTCGGACAGCCAAATCAGCCCCAGCATTTT.

This clonotype came up many times. The V call is TRBV11-2, the J call TRBJ2-5, with a possible D match to TRBD2 (5 bases). The CDR3 has 13 residues. V was trimmed by 1 base and J by 2 bases, leaving 5 bases between them. Germline lookup yields CDR1 SGHAT and CDR2 FQNNGV. DNA of the CDR3: TGTGCCAGCAGCTTAGGACTACAAGAGACCCAGTACTTC. As protein: CASSLGLQETQYF. The variable domain in full, with the rest retrieved from reference TRBV11-2 and TRBJ2-5, is EAGVAQSPRYKIIEKRQSVAFWCNPISGHATLYWYQQILGQGPKLLIQFQNNGVVDDSQLPKDRFSAERLKGVDSTLKIQPAKLEDSAVYLCASSLGLQETQYFGPGTRLLVL.

This clonotype was seen a few times. The chain carries TRBV9 and TRBJ2-6; D is perhaps TRBD1 (8 bases). Looked up from germline, CDR1 is SGDLS and CDR2 is YYNGEE. CDR3 length: 17 residues. Deletions cut 3 bases from V and 0 bases from J, with 13 bases between. The CDR3 here is CASSGTGGGSGANVLTF. Written as DNA, the CDR3 is TGTGCCAGCAGCGGAACAGGGGGGGGCTCTGGGGCCAACGTCCTGACTTTC.

This clonotype was seen only a few times. The chain combines TRBV12-3 or TRBV12-4 with TRBJ2-3; TRBD2 agrees at 15 bases. The length of the CDR3 is 17 residues. The ends lost 6 bases at V and 6 bases at J; junction bases unmatched: 10. This CDR3 reads CASRNGLAGGEGDTQYF. The DNA of the CDR3 is TGTGCCAGCAGAAATGGACTAGCGGGGGGGGAAGGCGATACGCAGTATTTT.

This clonotype was recorded a few times. The V and J genes are TRBV11-2 and TRBJ1-1, with 8 nucleotides matching TRBD1. With 5 bases clipped from V and 11 bases from J, the junction kept 7 bases outside the gene matches. CDR3 length equals 12 residues. The germline V gene has CDR1 SGHAT and CDR2 FQNNGV. CDR3 residues: CASSLADRAAFF. The CDR3 coding sequence is TGTGCCAGCAGCCTTGCGGACAGGGCGGCTTTCTTT.

This sequence joins TRBV5-1 and TRBJ2-7, with D possibly being TRBD2 (6 bases). V was clipped by 0 bases and J by 6 bases, with 10 bases between them. Germline V lookup: CDR1 SGHRS, CDR2 YFSETQ. The CDR3 consists of 13 residues. CDR3 DNA sequence: TGCGCCAGCAGCTTGGATGGAGGGTCCGAGCAGTACTTC. Its protein product is CASSLDGGSEQYF. Combining the CDR3 with reference TRBV5-1 and TRBJ2-7 gives the whole variable domain KAGVTQTPRYLIKTRGQQVTLSCSPISGHRSVSWYQQTPGQGLQFLFEYFSETQRNKGNFPGRFSGRQFSNSRSEMNVSTLELGDSALYLCASSLDGGSEQYFGPGTRLTVT.

This chain connects TRBV20-1 to TRBJ2-1; tentative D call: TRBD1 (6 bases). The CDR3 is made up of 14 amino acids. CDR1 and CDR2 (germline): DFQATT, SNEGSKA (reference sequence). V was cut by 6 bases and J by 7 bases, with 19 bases left in between. For the CDR3, the DNA is TGCAGTGCGGAGGCAGGGGTTGACGGGAATGAGCAGTTCTTC. Translation: CSAEAGVDGNEQFF.

This clonotype was counted only a few times. The rearrangement joins TRBV10-2 to TRBJ2-3, with D possibly matching TRBD1 (5 bases). V lost 6 bases to trimming and J lost 4 bases, with 17 bases between them. There are 15 residues in the CDR3. Germline CDR1 reads WSHSY; CDR2 reads SAAADI. CDR3 amino acids: CASRGRQSFADTQYF. The CDR3 DNA reads TGCGCCAGCAGGGGTAGACAGTCTTTCGCAGATACGCAGTATTTT.

This chain connects TRBV5-1 to TRBJ2-7, with D possibly matching TRBD2 (6 bases). The ends were cut back, 2 bases at V and 4 bases at J, with 10 bases in the middle. This CDR3 has 13 residues. From germline, CDR1 is SGHRS and CDR2 YFSETQ. The CDR3 reads CASSLGGEYEQYF. In nucleotides, the CDR3 is TGCGCCAGCAGCTTAGGAGGGGAGTACGAGCAGTACTTC.

This clonotype was counted ten times or more. The chain combines TRBV11-2 with TRBJ2-7, with D unresolved. CDR3 size: 13 residues. In germline, CDR1 is SGHAT, CDR2 FQNNGV. Trimming shortened V by 4 bases and J by 6 bases, and 13 bases separated the two germline ends. CDR3: CASSSPNGPEQYV. DNA for the CDR3: TGTGCCAGCAGCTCCCCGAATGGTCCCGAGCAGTACGTC.

In its sample, this clonotype was seen many times. The chain recombines TRBV20-1 with TRBJ2-3; 7 bases are a match to TRBD1. Germline CDR1 reads DFQATT; CDR2 reads SNEGSKA (reference sequence). The CDR3 totals 15 residues. V lost 5 bases and J lost 0; bases outside the gene matches: 8. Written as DNA, the CDR3 is TGCAGTGCTCACAGGGGCAGAACTAGCACAGATACGCAGTATTTT. It specifies CSAHRGRTSTDTQYF.

CDR3 nucleotide sequence: TGCAGCGATTACGGCAGGGTAAGGGATGGCTACACCTTC. Its protein is CSDYGRVRDGYTF. This sequence joins TRBV29-1 and TRBJ1-2; D possibly corresponds to TRBD1 (5 bases). The germline CDR1 and CDR2 sequences are SQVTM and ANQGSEA. This CDR3 contains 13 residues. V was cut by 7 bases and J by 6 bases, with 18 bases left in between.

Ten or more counts support this clonotype. CDR3: CASTTLGTTGDEQFF. The CDR3 DNA sequence: TGTGCCAGCACTACCCTAGGGACCACCGGTGATGAGCAGTTCTTC. The genes are TRBV11-1 and TRBJ2-1; D tentatively reads TRBD1 or TRBD2 (5 bases each). V lost 7 bases and J 8 bases, leaving 21 bases between the germline ends. The CDR3 runs to 15 residues. The germline CDR1 and CDR2 sequences are SGHAT and FQDESV (reference sequence).

This clonotype appeared many times. The chain recombines TRBV3-1 with TRBJ2-1; weak D call: TRBD1 (5 bases). CDR3 length equals 14 residues. Germline CDR1 reads LGHDT; CDR2 reads YNNKEL (reference sequence). The V end was cut by 2 bases, the J end by 9 bases, with 14 bases between. CDR3 residues: CASSQLYDRGEQFF. CDR3 DNA: TGTGCCAGCAGCCAACTATACGATAGGGGTGAGCAGTTCTTC.

The rearrangement links TRBV5-1 to TRBJ2-1; 11 bases align to TRBD2. The germline V gene has CDR1 SGHRS and CDR2 YFSETQ. This CDR3 is built from 14 residues. V was clipped by 4 bases and J by 9 bases; unmatched bases: 6. The CDR3 here is CASSSPGLAVEQFF. The CDR3 nucleotides are TGCGCCAGCAGCAGTCCGGGACTAGCGGTTGAGCAGTTCTTC. Together with reference TRBV5-1 and TRBJ2-1, the CDR3 gives the full variable domain: KAGVTQTPRYLIKTRGQQVTLSCSPISGHRSVSWYQQTPGQGLQFLFEYFSETQRNKGNFPGRFSGRQFSNSRSEMNVSTLELGDSALYLCASSSPGLAVEQFFGPGTRLTVL.

This clonotype came up many times. V usage is TRBV11-2 and J usage is TRBJ2-3, with D uncertain. Germline V gene lookup returns CDR1 SGHAT and CDR2 FQNNGV. Between the trimmed V and J ends, which lost 5 bases and 6 bases, there was a span of 12 bases. This CDR3 comprises 13 residues. The CDR3 DNA is TGTGCCAGCAGCCCCATGATGGCGGATACGCAGTATTTT. Protein sequence: CASSPMMADTQYF.

This clonotype appeared many times. For the CDR3, the DNA is TGTGCCAGCAGCCCGGCCCCACTAGCGGGGGGTTCCGAGCAGTACGTC. Translation gives CASSPAPLAGGSEQYV. This chain connects TRBV5-5 to TRBJ2-7; 12 positions match TRBD2. Unmatched junction bases numbered 11, after V lost 4 bases and J lost 6 bases. Germline V gene lookup returns CDR1 SGHKS and CDR2 YYEKEE (reference sequence). This CDR3 region has 16 residues.

J is TRBJ2-2 and V is TRBV12-3 or TRBV12-4; TRBD2 aligns across 7 bases. J gave up 4 bases and V 2 bases, and 1 base lay outside the gene matches. The CDR3 covers 14 residues. CDR3 loop: CASSLPGGTGELFF. CDR3 in DNA: TGTGCCAGCAGTTTACCGGGGGGCACCGGGGAGCTGTTTTTT.

V is TRBV20-1 and J is TRBJ1-1; TRBD1 matches 9 bases. Trimming took 6 bases from V and 7 from J; bases not matched to a gene: 9. The CDR3 is made up of 13 amino acids. Germline CDR1 and CDR2: DFQATT and SNEGSKA (reference sequence). This CDR3 reads CSARTGTGNEAFF. In DNA, the CDR3 is TGCAGTGCCCGGACCGGGACAGGGAATGAAGCTTTCTTT.

This clonotype was detected many times. The chain carries TRBV5-1 and TRBJ2-1; D possibly corresponds to TRBD2 (6 bases). V lost 4 bases to trimming and J lost 6 bases, with 11 bases between them. Germline lookup yields CDR1 SGHRS and CDR2 YFSETQ. The CDR3 is 13 residues long. Here the CDR3 reads CASSRGGSNEQFF. CDR3 sequence (DNA): TGCGCCAGCAGCCGAGGAGGGAGCAATGAGCAGTTCTTC.

V is TRBV14 and J is TRBJ2-5, with a tentative D call TRBD2 (6 bases). This CDR3 is built from 16 residues. Trimming pared 4 bases from V and 5 bases from J, leaving 20 bases between. Looked up from germline, CDR1 is SGHDN and CDR2 is FVKESK. CDR3 sequence: CASSRPPPGGRETQYF. In DNA, the CDR3 is TGTGCCAGCAGCCGACCCCCTCCTGGAGGGCGGGAGACCCAGTACTTC.

As regards this clonotype: A read error may produce the germline difference seen at one junction end. This chain connects TRBV29-1 to TRBJ1-2, with D possibly TRBD1 on 5 matching bases. The germline V gene has CDR1 SQVTM and CDR2 ANQGSEA. The CDR3 sequence is 13 residues long. This CDR3 is CSVEEGPSYGYAF. CDR3 coding DNA: TGCAGCGTTGAAGAGGGACCGTCCTATGGCTACGCCTTC. Full variable domain (remainder filled in from reference TRBV29-1 and TRBJ1-2): SAVISQKPSRDICQRGTSLTIQCQVDSQVTMMFWYRQQPGQSLTLIATANQGSEATYESGFVIDKFPISRPNLTFSTLTVSNMSPEDSSIYLCSVEEGPSYGYAFGSGTRLTVV.

J is TRBJ2-1 and V is TRBV10-3, with a weak D call TRBD2 (5 bases). With 10 bases removed from V and 5 bases from J, the gap between germline ends came to 15 bases. The CDR3 spans 13 residues. The V gene's germline CDR1 is ENHRY and CDR2 SYGVKD. CDR3 residues: CATLALKNNEQFF. The DNA of the CDR3 is TGTGCCACCCTAGCTCTAAAAAACAATGAGCAGTTCTTC.

This clonotype came up many times. This chain connects TRBV6-1 to TRBJ2-7; D is perhaps TRBD2 (5 bases). Deletions cut 5 bases from V and 4 bases from J, with 18 bases between. Germline V lookup: CDR1 MNHNS, CDR2 SASEGT. This CDR3 is built from 15 residues. For the CDR3, the DNA is TGTGCCAGCAGTTCCACTAGGATAAACCGTTACGAGCAGTACTTC. This codes for CASSSTRINRYEQYF.

This clonotype was seen at least ten times. The chain employs TRBV18 and TRBJ2-1; 8 positions match TRBD2. V shed 2 bases, J shed 0 bases, and the junction held 15 bases outside the gene matches. This CDR3 is built from 20 residues. Per germline, CDR1 KGHSH and CDR2 LQKENI. CDR3 nucleotide sequence: TGTGCCAGCTCACCAAGGATCTCTAGCGGGTTTATTAGCTCCTACAATGAGCAGTTCTTC. Translation gives CASSPRISSGFISSYNEQFF.